This section outlines one T cell receptor (beta chain) sequence together with its context. Combining a sample-barcoded 5' primer with a J-beta primer mix, a second PCR ran for about 6 to 12 cycles. There were at least 3 million CDR3-containing paired-end reads obtained from each sample. From the 5' RACE reads, TCRdb called clonotypes with MiXCR, one entry per CDR3 protein. The table has around 1,500,000 distinct CDR3 sequences, roughly 40% seen once. This specimen comes from a study of blood T cells in healthy people across ages. CDR3 size: 14 residues. Trimming removed 8 bases at V and 8 bases at J, with 21 bases between. CDR1 is ENHRY, CDR2 SYGVKD, per germline. The draw of peripheral blood yielded roughly 9.1 milliliters from each donor. PBMCs were isolated at a quantity of at least 6.5 million per sample.

The sample was blood. This receptor was obtained from a young woman in good health. The chain recombines TRBV10-3 with TRBJ1-2; possibly TRBD1 for D (6 bases). The CDR3 loop is CAIAPSQGMRGYTF. In DNA, the CDR3 is TGTGCCATCGCCCCATCACAGGGCATGCGGGGCTACACCTTC.